The rows below give T cell receptor beta chains drawn from one sample of a study of identical twins. TCRdb itself ran the 5' RACE reads through MiXCR, one entry per CDR3 protein. The profile shows a few hundred thousand distinct CDR3 sequences, around 18% of them singletons. The source material was naive T cells sorted from blood. These receptors were collected from a man aged 50-59 years in good health. Each CDR3 is given with its conserved first and last residue. Fields, in order: J gene, clone size, V gene, D gene, CDR3 protein, CDR3 DNA. The D gene is left open where the match is weak. Size values are once, few and many counts, or a class for expanded clones, and some rows have none.

>TRBJ2-3|-|TRBV29-1|TRBD2
CSVRTSAGDTQYF
TGCAGCGTGCGGACTAGCGCGGGAGATACGCAGTATTTT
>TRBJ1-1|many|TRBV5-1|-
CASNRDQNTEAFF
TGCGCCAGCAACCGGGACCAGAACACTGAAGCTTTCTTT
>TRBJ1-2|few|TRBV4-2|-
CASSPQVAYYGYTF
TGTGCCAGCAGCCCGCAGGTCGCCTACTATGGCTACACCTTC
>TRBJ1-5|-|TRBV4-1|-
CASSQLAWESNQPQHF
TGCGCCAGCAGCCAACTTGCGTGGGAGAGCAATCAGCCCCAGCATTTT
>TRBJ2-1|many|TRBV9|TRBD2
CASSVERGSYEQFF
TGTGCCAGCAGCGTAGAACGCGGGAGTTATGAGCAGTTCTTC
>TRBJ2-3|-|TRBV28|-
CASSSLRGPDTQYF
TGTGCCAGCAGTTCTCTAAGGGGACCAGATACGCAGTATTTT
>TRBJ2-7|few|TRBV7-2|-
CASSPVGGPYEQYF
TGTGCCAGCAGCCCGGTAGGGGGGCCCTACGAGCAGTACTTC
>TRBJ2-3|few|TRBV20-1|TRBD1
CSATTGFGTDTQYF
TGCAGTGCGACGACAGGGTTTGGGACAGATACGCAGTATTTT
>TRBJ2-7|many|TRBV5-1|-
CASSPSSPYEQYF
TGCGCCAGCAGCCCGAGCTCCCCCTACGAGCAGTACTTC
>TRBJ1-1|-|TRBV7-9|TRBD1
CASSTGQMNTEAFF
TGTGCCAGCAGCACGGGACAGATGAACACTGAAGCTTTCTTT
>TRBJ1-1|few|TRBV29-1|TRBD1
CSVGPRGPDTEAFF
TGCAGCGTTGGACCCAGGGGGCCTGACACTGAAGCTTTCTTT